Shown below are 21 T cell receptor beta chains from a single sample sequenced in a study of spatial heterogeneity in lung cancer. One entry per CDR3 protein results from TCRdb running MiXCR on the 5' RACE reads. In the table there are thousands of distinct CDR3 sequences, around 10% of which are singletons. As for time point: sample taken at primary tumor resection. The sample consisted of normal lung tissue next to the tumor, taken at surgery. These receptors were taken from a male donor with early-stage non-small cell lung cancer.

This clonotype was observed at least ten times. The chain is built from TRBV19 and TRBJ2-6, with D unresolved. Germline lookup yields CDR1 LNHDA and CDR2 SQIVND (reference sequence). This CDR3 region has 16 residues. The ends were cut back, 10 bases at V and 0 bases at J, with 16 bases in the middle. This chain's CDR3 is CATTPTLRSGANVLTF. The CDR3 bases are TGTGCCACCACCCCCACATTGCGCTCTGGGGCCAACGTCCTGACTTTC.

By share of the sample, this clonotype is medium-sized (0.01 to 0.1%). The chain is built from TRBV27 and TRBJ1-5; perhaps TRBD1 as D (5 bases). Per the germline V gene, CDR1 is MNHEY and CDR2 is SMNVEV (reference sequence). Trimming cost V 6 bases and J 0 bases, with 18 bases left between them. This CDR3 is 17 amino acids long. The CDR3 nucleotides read TGTGCCAGCAGCCAGCTCCGGGACGCCTATAGCAATCAGCCCCAGCATTTT. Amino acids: CASSQLRDAYSNQPQHF.

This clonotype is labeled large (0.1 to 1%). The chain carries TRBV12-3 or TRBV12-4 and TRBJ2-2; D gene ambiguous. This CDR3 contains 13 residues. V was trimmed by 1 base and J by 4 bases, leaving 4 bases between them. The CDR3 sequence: CASSLEGTGELFF. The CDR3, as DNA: TGTGCCAGCAGTTTAGAGGGCACCGGGGAGCTGTTTTTT.

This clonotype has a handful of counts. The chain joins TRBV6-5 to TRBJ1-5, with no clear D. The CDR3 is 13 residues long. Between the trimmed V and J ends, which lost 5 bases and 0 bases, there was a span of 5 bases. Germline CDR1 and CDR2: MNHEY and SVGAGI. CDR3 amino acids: CASSRDSNQPQHF. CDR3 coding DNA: TGTGCCAGCAGTCGGGATAGCAATCAGCCCCAGCATTTT.

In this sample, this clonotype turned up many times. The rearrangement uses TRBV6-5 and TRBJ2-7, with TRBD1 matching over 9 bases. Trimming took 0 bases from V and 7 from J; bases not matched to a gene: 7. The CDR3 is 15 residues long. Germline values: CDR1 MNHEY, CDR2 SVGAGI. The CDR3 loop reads CASSYSKTGGHEQYF. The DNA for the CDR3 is TGTGCCAGCAGTTACTCTAAGACAGGGGGACATGAGCAGTACTTC.

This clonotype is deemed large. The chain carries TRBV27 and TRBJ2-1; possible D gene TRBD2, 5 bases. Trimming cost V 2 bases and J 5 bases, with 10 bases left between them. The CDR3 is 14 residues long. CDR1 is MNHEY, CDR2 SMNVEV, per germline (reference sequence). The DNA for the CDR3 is TGTGCCAGCAGTTTACGGGGTAAAGACAATGAGCAGTTCTTC. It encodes CASSLRGKDNEQFF.

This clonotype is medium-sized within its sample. The CDR3 region has the DNA TGCAGTGCTTCCGGATTGGGAGGGCAGGGGTTTTACAATGAGCAGTTCTTC. Encoded protein: CSASGLGGQGFYNEQFF. The gene calls are TRBV20-1 and TRBJ2-1, with D perhaps matching TRBD2 (7 bases). V was pared by 5 bases and J by 4 bases, with 24 bases between. This CDR3 spans 17 amino acids. Looked up from germline, CDR1 is DFQATT and CDR2 is SNEGSKA (reference sequence).

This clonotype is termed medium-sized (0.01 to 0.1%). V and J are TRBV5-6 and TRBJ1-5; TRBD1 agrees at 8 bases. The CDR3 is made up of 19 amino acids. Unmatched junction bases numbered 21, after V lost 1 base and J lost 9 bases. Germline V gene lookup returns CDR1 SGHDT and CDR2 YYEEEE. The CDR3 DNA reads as TGTGCCAGCAGCTTGAGGCCCAGGGGGCTAATCCCGTACGCGGGGCCCCAGCATTTT. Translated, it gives CASSLRPRGLIPYAGPQHF.

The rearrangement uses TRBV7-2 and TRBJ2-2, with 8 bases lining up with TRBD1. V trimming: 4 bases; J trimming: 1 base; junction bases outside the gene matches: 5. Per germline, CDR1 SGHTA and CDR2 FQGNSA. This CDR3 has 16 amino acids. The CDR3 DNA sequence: TGTGCCAGCAGCTATTCGGGACAGGTGAACACCGGGGAGCTGTTTTTT. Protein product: CASSYSGQVNTGELFF.

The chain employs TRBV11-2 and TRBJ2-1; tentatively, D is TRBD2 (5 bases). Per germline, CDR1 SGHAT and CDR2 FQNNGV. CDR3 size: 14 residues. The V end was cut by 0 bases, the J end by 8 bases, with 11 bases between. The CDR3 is CASSLDFGNDEQFF. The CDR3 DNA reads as TGTGCCAGCAGCTTAGATTTCGGGAATGATGAGCAGTTCTTC.

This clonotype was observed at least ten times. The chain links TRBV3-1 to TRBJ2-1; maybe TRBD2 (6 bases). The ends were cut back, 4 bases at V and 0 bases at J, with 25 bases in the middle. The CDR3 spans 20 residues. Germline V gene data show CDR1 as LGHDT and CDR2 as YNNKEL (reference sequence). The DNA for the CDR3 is TGTGCCAGCAGCCTCCCTACTACTAGCATCCCGGGGGACTCCTACAATGAGCAGTTCTTC. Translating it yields CASSLPTTSIPGDSYNEQFF.

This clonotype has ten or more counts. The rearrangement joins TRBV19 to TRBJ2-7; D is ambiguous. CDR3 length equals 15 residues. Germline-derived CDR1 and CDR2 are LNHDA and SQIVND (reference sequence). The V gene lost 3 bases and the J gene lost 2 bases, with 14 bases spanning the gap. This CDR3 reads CASSILPGVAYEQYF. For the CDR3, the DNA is TGTGCCAGTAGTATTTTGCCGGGTGTTGCCTACGAGCAGTACTTC.

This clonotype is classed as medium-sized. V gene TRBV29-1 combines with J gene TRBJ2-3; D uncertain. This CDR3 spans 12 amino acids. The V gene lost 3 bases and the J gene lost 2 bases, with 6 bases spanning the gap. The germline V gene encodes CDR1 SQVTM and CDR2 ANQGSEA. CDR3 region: CSVDLTTDTQYF. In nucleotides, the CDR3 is TGCAGCGTTGACTTGACCACAGATACGCAGTATTTT.

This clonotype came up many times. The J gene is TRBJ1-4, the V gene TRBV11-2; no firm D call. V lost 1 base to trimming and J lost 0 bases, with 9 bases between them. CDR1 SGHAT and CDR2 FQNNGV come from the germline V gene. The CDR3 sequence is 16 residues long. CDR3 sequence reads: CASSLVGGSTNEKLFF. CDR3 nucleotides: TGTGCCAGCAGCTTAGTGGGCGGATCAACTAATGAAAAACTGTTTTTT. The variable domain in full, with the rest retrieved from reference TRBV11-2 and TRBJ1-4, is EAGVAQSPRYKIIEKRQSVAFWCNPISGHATLYWYQQILGQGPKLLIQFQNNGVVDDSQLPKDRFSAERLKGVDSTLKIQPAKLEDSAVYLCASSLVGGSTNEKLFFGSGTQLSVL.

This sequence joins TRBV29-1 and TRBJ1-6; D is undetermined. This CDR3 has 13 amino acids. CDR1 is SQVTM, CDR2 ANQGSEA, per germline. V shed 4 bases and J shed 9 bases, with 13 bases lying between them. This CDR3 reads CSVAPDGGSPLHF. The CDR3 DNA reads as TGCAGCGTTGCCCCGGACGGAGGTTCACCCCTCCACTTT.

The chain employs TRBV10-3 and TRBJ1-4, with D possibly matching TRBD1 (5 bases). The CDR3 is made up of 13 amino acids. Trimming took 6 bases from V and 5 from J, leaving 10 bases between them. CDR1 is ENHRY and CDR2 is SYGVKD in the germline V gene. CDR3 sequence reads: CAISQGYNEKLFF. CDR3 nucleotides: TGTGCCATCAGCCAGGGATACAATGAAAAACTGTTTTTT.

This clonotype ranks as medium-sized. The CDR3 DNA follows: TGCAGCGTTCAGCTCCGGGAGGCTCAGCCCCAGCATTTT. It codes for CSVQLREAQPQHF. The chain employs TRBV29-1 and TRBJ1-5; D is undetermined. Germline CDR1 and CDR2: SQVTM and ANQGSEA. The CDR3 spans 13 residues. V dropped 5 bases and J dropped 6 bases, with 14 bases sitting between them.

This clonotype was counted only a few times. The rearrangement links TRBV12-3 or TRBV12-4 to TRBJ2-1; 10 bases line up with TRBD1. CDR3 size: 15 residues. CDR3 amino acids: CASGHSGTGVNEQFF. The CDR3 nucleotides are TGTGCTAGTGGTCACTCCGGGACAGGGGTAAATGAGCAGTTCTTC.

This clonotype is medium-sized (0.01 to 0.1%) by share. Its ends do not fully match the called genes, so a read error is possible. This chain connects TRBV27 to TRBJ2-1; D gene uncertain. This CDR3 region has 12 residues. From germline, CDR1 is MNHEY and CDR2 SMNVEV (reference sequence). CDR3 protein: CTSSFNYNEQFF. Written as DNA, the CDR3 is TGCACCAGCAGTTTTAACTACAATGAGCAGTTCTTC.

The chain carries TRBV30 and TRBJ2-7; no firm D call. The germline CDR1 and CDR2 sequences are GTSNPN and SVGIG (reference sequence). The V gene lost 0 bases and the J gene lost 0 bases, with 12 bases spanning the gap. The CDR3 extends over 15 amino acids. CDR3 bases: TGTGCCTGGAGTGTAGGCAGCAGCATCTCCTACGAGCAGTACTTC. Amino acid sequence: CAWSVGSSISYEQYF.

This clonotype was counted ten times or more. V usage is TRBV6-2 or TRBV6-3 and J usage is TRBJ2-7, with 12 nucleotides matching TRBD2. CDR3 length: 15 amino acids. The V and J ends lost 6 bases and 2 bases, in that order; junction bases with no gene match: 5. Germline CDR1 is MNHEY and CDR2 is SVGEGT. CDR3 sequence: CASRPRTSGTYEQYF. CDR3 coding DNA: TGTGCCAGCAGACCCCGGACTAGCGGGACCTACGAGCAGTACTTC.